The rows below give T cell receptor beta chains drawn from one sample of a study of blood T cell repertoires in COVID-19. Here immunoSEQ multiplex PCR was the method, and the copy in TCRdb shows in-frame clones only, minus some. Counted here are about 290,000 clones, roughly 89% occurring once; the ten biggest clones make up 11%. The source material was peripheral blood. The receptors come from a woman aged 30 to 39 with COVID-19, enrolled during active disease. Both conserved end residues are trimmed from each CDR3. Fields, in order: J gene, clone size, V gene, D gene, CDR3 protein. D genes are given only for firm matches. Clone size is stated in some rows and not others, as once, few, many or a class when expanded.

j_call: TRBJ1-3; clone_size: NA; v_call: TRBV7-9; d_call: TRBD1; cdr3_aa: ASSPPDRAGNTIY
j_call: TRBJ2-2; clone_size: NA; v_call: TRBV4-1; d_call: NA; cdr3_aa: ASSRGGIGTGELF
j_call: TRBJ1-6; clone_size: NA; v_call: TRBV20-1; d_call: NA; cdr3_aa: SASRGLGREGSPLH
j_call: TRBJ2-2; clone_size: NA; v_call: TRBV5-4; d_call: TRBD1; cdr3_aa: ASSQEAGGAYTGELF
j_call: TRBJ2-4; clone_size: NA; v_call: TRBV3-1/TRBV3-2; d_call: NA; cdr3_aa: ASSQKGNIQY
j_call: TRBJ1-6; clone_size: NA; v_call: TRBV5-6; d_call: NA; cdr3_aa: ASSLYAGGYNSPLH
j_call: TRBJ2-7; clone_size: NA; v_call: TRBV6-5; d_call: NA; cdr3_aa: ASNPGGWEEQY
j_call: TRBJ1-4; clone_size: NA; v_call: TRBV2; d_call: TRBD1; cdr3_aa: ASSEWVGTGVEKLF
j_call: TRBJ1-1; clone_size: NA; v_call: TRBV16; d_call: NA; cdr3_aa: ASSQGGGYTEAF
j_call: TRBJ1-4; clone_size: NA; v_call: TRBV28; d_call: TRBD1; cdr3_aa: ASSLLQGNEKLF
j_call: TRBJ2-1; clone_size: NA; v_call: TRBV19; d_call: TRBD2; cdr3_aa: ASSISLAAYNEQF
j_call: TRBJ1-5; clone_size: NA; v_call: TRBV6-6; d_call: TRBD1; cdr3_aa: ASRWDRVTNQPQH
j_call: TRBJ1-2; clone_size: once; v_call: TRBV13; d_call: NA; cdr3_aa: ASSGVVLGYGYT
j_call: TRBJ2-7; clone_size: NA; v_call: TRBV3-1/TRBV3-2; d_call: NA; cdr3_aa: ASSEGTGGYEQY
j_call: TRBJ2-1; clone_size: NA; v_call: TRBV4-2; d_call: TRBD2; cdr3_aa: ASSQEPAGGPYNEQF
j_call: TRBJ1-2; clone_size: once; v_call: TRBV19; d_call: NA; cdr3_aa: ASGVGGRGGYT
j_call: TRBJ2-3; clone_size: NA; v_call: TRBV14; d_call: TRBD1; cdr3_aa: ASSQETGWTDTQY
j_call: TRBJ2-2; clone_size: NA; v_call: TRBV9; d_call: NA; cdr3_aa: ASSVRLNTGELF
j_call: TRBJ1-5; clone_size: NA; v_call: TRBV13; d_call: NA; cdr3_aa: ASSSSGEFDQPQH
j_call: TRBJ2-3; clone_size: NA; v_call: TRBV5-1; d_call: NA; cdr3_aa: ASSLSPSDTQY
j_call: TRBJ1-2; clone_size: few; v_call: TRBV28; d_call: TRBD1; cdr3_aa: ASSLNRGRSSGYT
j_call: TRBJ1-2; clone_size: NA; v_call: TRBV28; d_call: NA; cdr3_aa: ASSQNGYT
j_call: TRBJ2-7; clone_size: few; v_call: TRBV28; d_call: TRBD2; cdr3_aa: ASSLAGGYVEQY
j_call: TRBJ1-2; clone_size: few; v_call: TRBV6-5; d_call: NA; cdr3_aa: ASMGGFYGYT
j_call: TRBJ1-2; clone_size: NA; v_call: TRBV28; d_call: NA; cdr3_aa: ASSLRNRAYGYT
j_call: TRBJ1-2; clone_size: NA; v_call: TRBV6-4; d_call: NA; cdr3_aa: ASSDTEDSQNNYGYT
j_call: TRBJ2-3; clone_size: NA; v_call: TRBV28; d_call: NA; cdr3_aa: ASSRGGPSTDTQY
j_call: TRBJ1-5; clone_size: NA; v_call: TRBV5-1; d_call: TRBD1; cdr3_aa: ASSWDRDRDHSNQPQH
j_call: TRBJ2-1; clone_size: once; v_call: TRBV11-3; d_call: TRBD1; cdr3_aa: ASSSRDRGLNEQF
j_call: TRBJ1-2; clone_size: once; v_call: TRBV25-1; d_call: NA; cdr3_aa: ASSEYSGGYSYT
j_call: TRBJ1-6; clone_size: NA; v_call: TRBV7-2; d_call: TRBD1; cdr3_aa: ASSFDSQGGSPLH
j_call: TRBJ1-2; clone_size: NA; v_call: TRBV5-5; d_call: TRBD1; cdr3_aa: ASSLGPPGQLNYGYT
j_call: TRBJ1-2; clone_size: NA; v_call: TRBV27; d_call: TRBD1; cdr3_aa: ASSLTGVGGGYT
j_call: TRBJ2-1; clone_size: NA; v_call: TRBV6-5; d_call: NA; cdr3_aa: ASSYSGDPYNEQF
j_call: TRBJ1-2; clone_size: NA; v_call: TRBV15; d_call: NA; cdr3_aa: ATSRDRPLYDYGYT
j_call: TRBJ2-4; clone_size: NA; v_call: TRBV5-1; d_call: TRBD1; cdr3_aa: ASSTGQGQNIQY
j_call: TRBJ2-3; clone_size: once; v_call: TRBV6-1; d_call: NA; cdr3_aa: ASSERRGSTDTQY
j_call: TRBJ1-2; clone_size: NA; v_call: TRBV9; d_call: NA; cdr3_aa: ASSDKTGNYGYT
j_call: TRBJ1-1; clone_size: NA; v_call: TRBV6-5; d_call: TRBD1; cdr3_aa: ASSWDRKTEAF